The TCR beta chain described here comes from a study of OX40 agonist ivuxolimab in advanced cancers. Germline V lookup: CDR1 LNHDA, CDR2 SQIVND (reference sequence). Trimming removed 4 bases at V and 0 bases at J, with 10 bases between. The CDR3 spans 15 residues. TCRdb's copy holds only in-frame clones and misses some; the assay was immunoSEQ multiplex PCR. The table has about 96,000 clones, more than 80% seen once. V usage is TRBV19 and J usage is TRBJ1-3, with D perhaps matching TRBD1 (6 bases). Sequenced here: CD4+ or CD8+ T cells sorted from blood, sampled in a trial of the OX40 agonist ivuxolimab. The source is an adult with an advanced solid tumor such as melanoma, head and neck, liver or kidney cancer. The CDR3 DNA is TGTGCCAGTAGTAGGAGGGACAACTCTGGAAACACCATATATTTT. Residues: CASSRRDNSGNTIYF. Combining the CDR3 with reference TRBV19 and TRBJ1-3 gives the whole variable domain DGGITQSPKYLFRKEGQNVTLSCEQNLNHDAMYWYRQDPGQGLRLIYYSQIVNDFQKGDIAEGYSVSREKKESFPLTVTSAQKNPTAFYLCASSRRDNSGNTIYFGEGSWLTVV.